This TCR beta chain was identified during a study of glioma-infiltrating T cells. Notes on the study in general: Non-neoplastic patients had below-expected tissue-blood divergence, while all gliomas exceeded expectation.

The CDR3 totals 14 residues. Germline V gene data show CDR1 as MDHEN and CDR2 as SYDVKM. Regarding this clonotype: Its specificity is unknown. A read error may be the cause here, since a much bigger clone is one base away.

The iRepertoire nested amplicon-rescue multiplex PCR amplified TCR alpha and beta CDR3s from RNA. Input was roughly 100-450 ng of tissue mRNA or PBMC total RNA. TCRdb called the multiplex PCR reads again in MiXCR, with one record for every CDR3 protein. Of approximately 100,000 distinct CDR3 sequences in the sample, around 29% were seen once. The clonotype originates from a human donor with low-grade glioma or glioblastoma, undergoing nonglioma brain surgery, or in good health (not recorded which). The material sequenced was glioma tissue, nonneoplastic brain tissue, or PBMCs (not recorded which). The chain joins TRBV28 to TRBJ2-3; D perhaps matches TRBD1 (6 bases). The DNA for the CDR3 is TGTGCCTCTAGGGGGTCCAACCAAAGGGATAAGCAGTATTTT. As protein: CASRGSNQRDKQYF.